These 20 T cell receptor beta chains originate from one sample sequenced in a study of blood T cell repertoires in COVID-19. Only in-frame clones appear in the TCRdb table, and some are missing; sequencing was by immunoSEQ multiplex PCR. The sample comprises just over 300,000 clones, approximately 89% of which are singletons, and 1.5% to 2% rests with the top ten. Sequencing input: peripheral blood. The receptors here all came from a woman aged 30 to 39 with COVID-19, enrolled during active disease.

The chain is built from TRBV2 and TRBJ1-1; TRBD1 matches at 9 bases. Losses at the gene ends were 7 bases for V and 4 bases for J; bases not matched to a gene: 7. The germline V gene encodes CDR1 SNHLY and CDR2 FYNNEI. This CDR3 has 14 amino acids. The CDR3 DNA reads TGTGCCAGCATCAACAGGGGGCCTGGCACTGAAGCTTTCTTT. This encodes CASINRGPGTEAFF. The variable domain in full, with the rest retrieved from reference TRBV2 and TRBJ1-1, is EPEVTQTPSHQVTQMGQEVILRCVPISNHLYFYWYRQILGQKVEFLVSFYNNEISEKSEIFDDQFSVERPDGSNFTLKIRSTKLEDSAMYFCASINRGPGTEAFFGQGTRLTVV.

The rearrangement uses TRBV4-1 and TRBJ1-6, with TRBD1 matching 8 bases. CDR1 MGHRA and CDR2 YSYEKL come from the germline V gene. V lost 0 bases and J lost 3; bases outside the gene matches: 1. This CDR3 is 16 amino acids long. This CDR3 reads CASSQDDRGYNSPLHF. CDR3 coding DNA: TGCGCCAGCAGCCAAGATGACAGGGGCTATAATTCACCCCTCCACTTT.

The CDR3 nucleotides are TGTGCCAGCAGCCCCAACAACTCTGGAAACACCATATATTTT. Protein product: CASSPNNSGNTIYF. This chain links TRBV7-9 with TRBJ1-3; D gene unclear. CDR3 length: 14 residues. Per germline, CDR1 SEHNR and CDR2 FQNEAQ (reference sequence). Trimming removed 5 bases from V and 0 bases from J, with 8 bases in between.

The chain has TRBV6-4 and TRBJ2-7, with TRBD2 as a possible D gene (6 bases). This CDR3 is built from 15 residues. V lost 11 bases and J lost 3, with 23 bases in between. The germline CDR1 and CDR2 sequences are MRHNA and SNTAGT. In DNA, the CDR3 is TGTGCCCAACACCCCCTGTTCCGGGGGATCTACGAGCAGTACGTC. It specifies CAQHPLFRGIYEQYV.

The CDR3: CASAVLSGDGYTF. The CDR3, as DNA: TGTGCCTCAGCGGTTTTATCGGGGGATGGCTACACCTTC. This chain links TRBV6-5 with TRBJ1-2; D is perhaps TRBD1 (5 bases). Trimming left V 11 bases short and J 6 bases short, with 19 bases between. Germline-derived CDR1 and CDR2 are MNHEY and SVGAGI. The CDR3 has 13 residues.

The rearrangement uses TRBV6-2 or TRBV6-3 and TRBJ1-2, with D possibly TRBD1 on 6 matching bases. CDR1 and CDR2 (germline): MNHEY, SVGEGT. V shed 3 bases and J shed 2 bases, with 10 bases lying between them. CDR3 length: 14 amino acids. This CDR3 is CASSYHDRNYGYTF. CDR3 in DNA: TGTGCCAGCAGTTATCACGACAGGAACTATGGCTACACCTTC.

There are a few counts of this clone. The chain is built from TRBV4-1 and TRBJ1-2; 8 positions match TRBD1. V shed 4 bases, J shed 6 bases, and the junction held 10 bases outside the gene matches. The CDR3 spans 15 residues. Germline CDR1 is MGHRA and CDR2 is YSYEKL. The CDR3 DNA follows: TGCGCCAGCAGCCCCCGGGACAGGAGATCTGATGGCTACACCTTC. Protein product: CASSPRDRRSDGYTF.

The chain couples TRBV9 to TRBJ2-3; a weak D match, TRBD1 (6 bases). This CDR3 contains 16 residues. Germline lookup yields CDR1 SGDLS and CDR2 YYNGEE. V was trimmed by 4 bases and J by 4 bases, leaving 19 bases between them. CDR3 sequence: CASSPPGPRGPDTQYF. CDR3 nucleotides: TGTGCCAGCAGCCCCCCGGGACCCAGGGGTCCAGATACGCAGTATTTT.

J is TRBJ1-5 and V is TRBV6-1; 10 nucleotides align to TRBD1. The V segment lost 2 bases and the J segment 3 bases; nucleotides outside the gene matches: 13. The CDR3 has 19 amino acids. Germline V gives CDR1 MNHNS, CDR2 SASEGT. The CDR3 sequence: CASSERGVPGQGFNQPQHF. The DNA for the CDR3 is TGTGCCAGCAGTGAAAGGGGGGTCCCGGGACAGGGGTTCAATCAGCCCCAGCATTTT.

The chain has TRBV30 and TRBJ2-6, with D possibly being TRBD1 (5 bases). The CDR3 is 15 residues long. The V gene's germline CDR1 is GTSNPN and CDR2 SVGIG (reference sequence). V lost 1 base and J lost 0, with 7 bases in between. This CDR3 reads CAWSGTNSGANVLTF. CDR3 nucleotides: TGTGCCTGGAGTGGGACAAACTCTGGGGCCAACGTCCTGACTTTC.

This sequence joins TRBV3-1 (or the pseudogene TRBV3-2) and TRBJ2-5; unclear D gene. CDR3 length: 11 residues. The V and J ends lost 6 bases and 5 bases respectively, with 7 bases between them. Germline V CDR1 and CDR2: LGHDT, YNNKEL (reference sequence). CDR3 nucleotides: TGTGCCAGCAGTTATGCGGAGACCCAGTACTTC. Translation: CASSYAETQYF.

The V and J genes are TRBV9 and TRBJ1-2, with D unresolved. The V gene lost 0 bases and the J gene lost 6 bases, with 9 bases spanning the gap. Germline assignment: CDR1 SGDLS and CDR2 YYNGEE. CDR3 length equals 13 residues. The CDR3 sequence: CASSVESADGYTF. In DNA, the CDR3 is TGTGCCAGCAGCGTAGAAAGCGCGGATGGCTACACCTTC.

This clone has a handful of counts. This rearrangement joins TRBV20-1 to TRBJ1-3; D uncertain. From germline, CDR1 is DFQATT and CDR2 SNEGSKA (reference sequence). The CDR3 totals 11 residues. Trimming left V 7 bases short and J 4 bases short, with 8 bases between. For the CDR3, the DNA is TGCAGTGGTCTGGGCGGAAACACCATATATTTT. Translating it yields CSGLGGNTIYF.

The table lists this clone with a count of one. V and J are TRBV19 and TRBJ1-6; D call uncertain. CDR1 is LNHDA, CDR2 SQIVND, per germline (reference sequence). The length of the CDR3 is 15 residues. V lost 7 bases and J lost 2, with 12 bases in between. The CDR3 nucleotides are TGTGCCAGTACCCCCGCGGTAACCTATAATTCACCCCTCCACTTT. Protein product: CASTPAVTYNSPLHF.

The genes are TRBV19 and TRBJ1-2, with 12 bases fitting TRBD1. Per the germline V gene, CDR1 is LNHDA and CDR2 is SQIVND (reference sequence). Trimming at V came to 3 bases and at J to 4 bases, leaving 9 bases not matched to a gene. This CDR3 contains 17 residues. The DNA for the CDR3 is TGTGCCAGTAGTATTGGCGGGACAGGGGGCTATGTCTATGGCTACACCTTC. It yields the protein CASSIGGTGGYVYGYTF.

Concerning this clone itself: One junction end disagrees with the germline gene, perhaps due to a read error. CDR3 DNA: TGTGCCAGCTCACCACGGGACAGCGGAAACTGTGGCTACACCTTC. This sequence encodes CASSPRDSGNCGYTF. This chain connects TRBV18 to TRBJ1-2; 7 nucleotides align to TRBD1. Germline-derived CDR1 and CDR2 are KGHSH and LQKENI. This CDR3 spans 15 amino acids.

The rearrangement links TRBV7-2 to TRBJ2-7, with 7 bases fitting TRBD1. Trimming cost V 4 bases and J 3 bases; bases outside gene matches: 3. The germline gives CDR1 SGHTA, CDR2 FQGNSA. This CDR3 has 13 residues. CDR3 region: CASSSGQIYEQYF. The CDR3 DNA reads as TGTGCCAGCAGCTCGGGACAGATCTACGAGCAGTACTTC.

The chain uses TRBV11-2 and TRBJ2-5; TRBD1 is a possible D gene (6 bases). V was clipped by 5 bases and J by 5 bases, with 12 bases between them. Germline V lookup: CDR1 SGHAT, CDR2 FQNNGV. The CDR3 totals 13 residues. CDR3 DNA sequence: TGTGCCAGCAGCGGACAGAGAGGGGAGACCCAGTACTTC. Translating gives CASSGQRGETQYF.

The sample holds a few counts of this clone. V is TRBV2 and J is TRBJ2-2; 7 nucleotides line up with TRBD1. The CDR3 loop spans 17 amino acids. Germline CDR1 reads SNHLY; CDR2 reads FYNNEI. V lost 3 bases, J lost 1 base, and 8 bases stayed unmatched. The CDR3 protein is CASSDSNRGGNTGELFF. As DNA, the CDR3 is TGTGCCAGCAGTGATTCGAACAGGGGTGGGAACACCGGGGAGCTGTTTTTT.

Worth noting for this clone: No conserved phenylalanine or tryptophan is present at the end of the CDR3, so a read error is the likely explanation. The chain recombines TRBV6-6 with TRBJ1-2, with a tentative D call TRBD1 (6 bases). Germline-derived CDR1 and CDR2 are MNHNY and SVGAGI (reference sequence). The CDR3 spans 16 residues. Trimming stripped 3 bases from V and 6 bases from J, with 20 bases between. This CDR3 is CASSYGAGEGGNGYTL. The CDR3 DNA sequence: TGTGCCAGCAGTTATGGTGCAGGGGAAGGCGGAAATGGCTACACCCTC.